A selection of T cell receptor beta chains follows, all from one sample in a study of regulatory T cells in long-lasting Graves disease. A single record per CDR3 protein comes from TCRdb applying MiXCR to the multiplex PCR reads. The sample contains 600,000 to 650,000 distinct CDR3 sequences, about 15% of which appear only once. The sample also formed part of further work on T cells in Graves' hyperthyroidism and ophthalmopathy.

The source was peripheral blood mononuclear cells (PBMCs), collected at new diagnosis, from a patient treated with antithyroid drugs. The source of these receptors is a woman in her 30s with Graves disease. Each CDR3 is given with its conserved first and last residue. D genes are given only for firm matches. For some rows the clone size is stated as once, few or many, or as a class when expanded; others skip it.

v_call,d_call,clone_size,j_call,cdr3_aa,cdr3_nt
TRBV30,.,.,TRBJ2-3,CAWSVPGRDTQYF,TGTGCCTGGAGCGTCCCCGGGAGAGATACGCAGTATTTT
TRBV11-2,TRBD2,few,TRBJ2-7,CASSSGVAGGQLLEQYF,TGTGCCAGCAGCTCTGGGGTGGCGGGAGGGCAGTTACTCGAGCAGTACTTC
TRBV20-1,TRBD1,.,TRBJ1-6,CSARSGGETPLHF,TGCAGTGCTAGGTCAGGGGGCGAGACACCCCTCCACTTT
TRBV27,TRBD1,few,TRBJ1-5,CASRPGGAAQPQHF,TGTGCCAGCAGACCAGGGGGCGCGGCTCAGCCCCAGCATTTT
TRBV14,.,many,TRBJ1-1,CASSQGRVTEAFF,TGTGCCAGCAGCCAAGGGAGGGTGACTGAAGCTTTCTTT
TRBV7-7,.,.,TRBJ1-4,CASSLTSGSNEKLFF,TGTGCTAGCAGCTTAACGTCGGGGTCAAATGAAAAACTGTTTTTT
TRBV2,.,many,TRBJ1-2,CASTTVSGYTF,TGTGCCAGCACTACAGTGAGTGGCTACACCTTC
TRBV12-5,.,many,TRBJ2-7,CASGIHPYEQYF,TGTGCTAGTGGCATACACCCCTACGAGCAGTACTTC
TRBV20-1,TRBD2,few,TRBJ2-1,CSAGTSGHNEQFF,TGCAGTGCTGGAACTAGCGGCCACAATGAGCAGTTCTTC
TRBV5-1,TRBD1,few,TRBJ2-3,CASSTGQITDTQYF,TGCGCCAGCAGCACGGGACAGATCACAGATACGCAGTATTTT
TRBV3-1,.,.,TRBJ1-6,CASSLGGGGSSSPLHF,TGTGCCAGCAGCCTAGGGGGGGGGGGATCTTCTTCACCCCTCCACTTT
TRBV6-1,.,.,TRBJ1-3,CASTHHTIYF,TGTGCCAGCACCCACCACACCATATATTTT
TRBV7-2,TRBD1,many,TRBJ2-1,CASSLRDRADEQFF,TGTGCCAGCAGCTTAAGGGACAGGGCCGATGAGCAGTTCTTC
TRBV3-1,TRBD2,.,TRBJ2-7,CASSQVGGGEQYF,TGTGCCAGCAGCCAAGTTGGGGGGGGCGAGCAGTACTTC
TRBV28,.,few,TRBJ1-6,CASTLDNWNSPLHF,TGTGCCAGCACCCTGGACAATTGGAATTCACCCCTCCACTTT
TRBV27,.,many,TRBJ2-7,CASSMEVSSVHEQYF,TGTGCCAGCAGCATGGAGGTGTCTAGCGTCCACGAGCAGTACTTC
TRBV28,.,many,TRBJ2-3,CASSFESVYSDTQYF,TGTGCCAGCAGTTTTGAATCAGTGTACTCAGATACGCAGTATTTT
TRBV14,.,once,TRBJ2-6,CASSQTPGHRLSGANVLTF,TGTGCCAGCAGCCAAACCCCGGGACACCGGTTAAGTGGGGCCAACGTCCTGACTTTC
TRBV11-1,.,many,TRBJ1-4,CASSSTSRENEKLFF,TGTGCCAGCAGCTCCACAAGTCGTGAGAATGAAAAACTGTTTTTT
TRBV2,TRBD1,many,TRBJ1-6,CASSPGQGWNSPLHF,TGTGCCAGCAGTCCGGGACAGGGGTGGAATTCACCCCTCCACTTT
TRBV20-1,.,.,TRBJ2-3,CSASRDKADTQYF,TGCAGTGCTTCCCGGGACAAGGCAGATACGCAGTATTTT
TRBV28,.,many,TRBJ2-3,CASSPTGVSSTDTQYF,TGTGCCAGCAGCCCTACGGGGGTTTCTAGCACAGATACGCAGTATTTT
TRBV20-1,TRBD1,many,TRBJ1-5,CSAGTGTDSNQPQHF,TGCAGTGCGGGAACCGGGACAGATAGCAATCAGCCCCAGCATTTT
TRBV28,TRBD1,many,TRBJ1-2,CASRRTGKARGYTF,TGTGCCAGCAGGCGGACAGGGAAGGCACGGGGCTACACCTTC
TRBV3-1,.,many,TRBJ1-1,CASSQVDTEAFF,TGTGCCAGCAGCCAAGTTGACACTGAAGCTTTCTTT